This T cell receptor (beta chain) was obtained from a study of blood T cell repertoires in COVID-19. Study-wide context: PBMCs, B-cell-depleted T cells, or T cells were the source of the cDNA or gDNA that made up the material.

Per the germline V gene, CDR1 is MNHEY and CDR2 is SVGAGI. The CDR3 consists of 12 residues. The V end lost 2 bases, the J end lost 12 bases, and 8 bases lay between the germline ends. Per the original methods: It was from reference gene primer amplification that nucleated cell counts were estimated. Method: immunoSEQ multiplex PCR; TCRdb's copy keeps in-frame clones and lacks some. V and J calls plus clone size are reproduced from that table; the DNA served to infer D and trimming. The sample contains about 230,000 clones, approximately 82% of which appear only once. The sample consisted of peripheral blood. The chain employs TRBV6-5 and TRBJ1-6; no definite D call. This TCR derives from a man between 40 and 49 years old who had recovered from COVID-19. CDR3 sequence reads: CASSYARGPLHF. Written as DNA, the CDR3 is TGTGCCAGCAGTTACGCTCGAGGACCCCTCCACTTT.